Listed here are 21 T cell receptor beta chains from one sample, sequenced in a study of blood T cell repertoires in COVID-19. Method: immunoSEQ multiplex PCR; TCRdb's copy keeps in-frame clones and lacks some. Found here are fewer than 350,000 clones, roughly 88% of them singletons; the top ten hold 2.2%. The sample consisted of PBMCs or T cells enriched from blood (not recorded which). The source is a man aged 25-40 years who had recovered from COVID-19.

J is TRBJ2-2 and V is TRBV9, with a weak D call TRBD1 (5 bases). The CDR3 loop spans 20 amino acids. CDR1 is SGDLS, CDR2 YYNGEE, per germline. Between the trimmed V and J ends, which lost 8 bases and 2 bases, there was a span of 31 bases. The CDR3 DNA reads as TGTGCCAGTCCACTCCACTCCTTCTCGATAAAGGGGTCAAACACCGGGGAGCTGTTTTTT. Residues: CASPLHSFSIKGSNTGELFF.

V gene TRBV10-3 combines with J gene TRBJ1-5, with D perhaps matching TRBD1 (5 bases). V was shortened by 5 bases and J by 1 base, with 12 bases between the two germline ends. The CDR3 has 15 residues. CDR1 ENHRY and CDR2 SYGVKD come from the germline V gene. The DNA for the CDR3 is TGTGCCATCAGTAGTGAGGCAGGGAGCAATCAGCCCCAGCATTTT. Its translation is CAISSEAGSNQPQHF.

CDR3 protein: CASKRQGETEAFF. The CDR3 DNA reads TGTGCCAGCAAGAGACAAGGTGAGACTGAAGCTTTCTTT. The chain employs TRBV14 and TRBJ1-1; D gene unclear. Trimming stripped 7 bases from V and 5 bases from J, with 14 bases between. The CDR3 contains 13 residues. Germline V gene data show CDR1 as SGHDN and CDR2 as FVKESK.

The chain is built from TRBV27 and TRBJ1-2; D is uncertain. V was clipped by 10 bases and J by 0 bases, with 12 bases between them. The germline V gene has CDR1 MNHEY and CDR2 SMNVEV (reference sequence). This CDR3 has 13 amino acids. CDR3 in amino acids: CATSPGTNYGYTF. For the CDR3, the DNA is TGTGCCACCTCCCCCGGGACTAACTATGGCTACACCTTC.

The V call is TRBV7-9, the J call TRBJ1-1, with a possible D match to TRBD1 (5 bases). V was pared by 2 bases and J by 5 bases, with 15 bases between. Germline assignment: CDR1 SEHNR and CDR2 FQNEAQ (reference sequence). This CDR3 spans 15 amino acids. The CDR3 spells CASSLKGGGNTEAFF. CDR3 DNA: TGTGCCAGCAGCTTAAAGGGTGGGGGGAATACTGAAGCTTTCTTT.

The chain links TRBV12-3 or TRBV12-4 to TRBJ1-5, with D possibly being TRBD1 (6 bases). The CDR3 is 13 amino acids. The ends were cut back, 9 bases at V and 1 base at J, with 10 bases in the middle. The DNA for the CDR3 is TGTGCCAGTGAACAGGGAAGCAATCAGCCCCAGCATTTT. Translating gives CASEQGSNQPQHF.

V gene TRBV10-3 combines with J gene TRBJ1-2; no clear D. Germline V lookup: CDR1 ENHRY, CDR2 SYGVKD. V lost 8 bases and J 7 bases, leaving 20 bases between the germline ends. The CDR3 spans 14 residues. The CDR3 here is CAIGDGESVSGYTF. CDR3 nucleotide sequence: TGTGCCATCGGGGATGGGGAGAGTGTAAGTGGCTACACCTTC.

A word on this clone: The sample has other DNA sequences that encode this CDR3 too. The V call is TRBV24-1, the J call TRBJ2-3; no firm D call. Germline V gene sequence: CDR1 KGHDR, CDR2 SFDVKD. The ends were cut back, 5 bases at V and 2 bases at J, with 7 bases in the middle. The CDR3 spans 13 residues. The CDR3 DNA reads as TGTGCCACCAGTGGGCTCAACACAGATACGCAGTATTTT. Translation gives CATSGLNTDTQYF.

The rearrangement uses TRBV27 and TRBJ1-1; D is uncertain. This CDR3 is built from 13 residues. CDR1 and CDR2 from the germline V gene are MNHEY and SMNVEV (reference sequence). V lost 5 bases and J lost 0, with 7 bases in between. The CDR3 DNA reads TGTGCCAGCAGTCCCGGGATGAACACTGAAGCTTTCTTT. As protein: CASSPGMNTEAFF.

This clone was counted once. The chain is built from TRBV9 and TRBJ2-2; 8 bases line up with TRBD1. V trimming: 3 bases; J trimming: 5 bases; junction bases outside the gene matches: 9. CDR1 is SGDLS, CDR2 YYNGEE, per germline. This CDR3 comprises 16 residues. The CDR3 is CASSARDRGGTGELFF. The DNA for the CDR3 is TGTGCCAGCAGCGCCCGAGACAGGGGTGGAACCGGGGAGCTGTTTTTT.

The rearrangement links TRBV9 to TRBJ2-3; possibly TRBD1 for D (5 bases). Trimming left V 6 bases short and J 6 bases short, with 17 bases between. The CDR3 spans 14 residues. The germline gives CDR1 SGDLS, CDR2 YYNGEE. CDR3 DNA sequence: TGTGCCAGCACTACCAGGGCAGGGATGGATACGCAGTATTTT. This translates into CASTTRAGMDTQYF.

The J gene is TRBJ2-5, the V gene TRBV10-3; D possibly corresponds to TRBD2 (6 bases). Per the germline V gene, CDR1 is ENHRY and CDR2 is SYGVKD. Deletions cut 3 bases from V and 2 bases from J, with 10 bases between. This CDR3 is 14 amino acids long. CDR3 region: CAISDVAGQETQYF. CDR3 coding DNA: TGTGCCATCAGTGACGTCGCGGGGCAAGAGACCCAGTACTTC.

V is TRBV7-2 and J is TRBJ2-5; D might be TRBD1 (6 bases). Germline-derived CDR1 and CDR2 are SGHTA and FQGNSA. The CDR3 consists of 13 residues. Trimming left V 1 base short and J 6 bases short, with 9 bases between. CDR3 nucleotide sequence: TGTGCCAGCAGCTTAGTCGACAGGCAGACCCAGTACTTC. This encodes CASSLVDRQTQYF.

The chain joins TRBV7-9 to TRBJ2-1; perhaps TRBD2 as D (5 bases). V lost 1 base to trimming and J lost 8 bases, with 15 bases between them. This CDR3 has 15 residues. Germline values: CDR1 SEHNR, CDR2 FQNEAQ (reference sequence). CDR3 residues: CASSLGGLASDEQFF. In DNA form, the CDR3 reads TGTGCCAGCAGCTTAGGGGGTCTAGCCAGCGATGAGCAGTTCTTC. The full variable domain, rest sourced from reference TRBV7-9 and TRBJ2-1, is DTGVSQNPRHKITKRGQNVTFRCDPISEHNRLYWYRQTLGQGPEFLTYFQNEAQLEKSRLLSDRFSAERPKGSFSTLEIQRTEQGDSAMYLCASSLGGLASDEQFFGPGTRLTVL.

Comments on this clone: Different DNA sequences within this sample yield the same CDR3. The rearrangement joins TRBV5-1 to TRBJ2-2; D perhaps matches TRBD2 (5 bases). Trimming removed 0 bases from V and 5 bases from J, with 5 bases in between. CDR1 is SGHRS and CDR2 is YFSETQ in the germline V gene. The CDR3 loop spans 13 amino acids. The CDR3 DNA sequence: TGCGCCAGCAGCTTGGCGGGGACCGGGGAGCTGTTTTTT. Its translation: CASSLAGTGELFF.

This clone showed up just once. The chain links TRBV27 to TRBJ1-1; 9 positions match TRBD1. The CDR3 covers 15 residues. Germline V gene sequence: CDR1 MNHEY, CDR2 SMNVEV (reference sequence). J was trimmed by 7 bases and V by 2 bases; bases with no gene match: 8. The CDR3 region is CASSLLGQGRGEAFF. The DNA of the CDR3 is TGTGCCAGCAGTTTACTGGGACAGGGAAGGGGTGAAGCTTTCTTT.

J is TRBJ1-1 and V is TRBV2; D unclear. Germline-derived CDR1 and CDR2 are SNHLY and FYNNEI. Trimming removed 6 bases at V and 6 bases at J, with 11 bases between. The CDR3 spans 12 residues. The DNA for the CDR3 is TGTGCCAGCAGCCCCCCCCCAGCTGAAGCTTTCTTT. It specifies CASSPPPAEAFF. Based on the CDR3 plus reference TRBV2 and TRBJ1-1, the full variable domain is EPEVTQTPSHQVTQMGQEVILRCVPISNHLYFYWYRQILGQKVEFLVSFYNNEISEKSEIFDDQFSVERPDGSNFTLKIRSTKLEDSAMYFCASSPPPAEAFFGQGTRLTVV.

Worth noting for this clone: A read error may account for a junction end that differs from germline. The chain recombines TRBV6-5 with TRBJ1-2; TRBD1 agrees at 7 bases. CDR1 and CDR2 (germline): MNHEY, SVGAGI. The CDR3 loop spans 10 amino acids. CDR3 loop: CASMNGQAAF. CDR3 bases: TGTGCCAGCATGAATGGACAGGCTGCGTTC.

The V and J genes are TRBV7-2 and TRBJ2-5; D gene ambiguous. Germline V gene sequence: CDR1 SGHTA, CDR2 FQGNSA. The CDR3 sequence is 14 residues long. V lost 3 bases and J 1 base, leaving 9 bases between the germline ends. The CDR3 nucleotides are TGTGCCAGCAGCTTTGACACCTTCCAAGAGACCCAGTACTTC. Its translation: CASSFDTFQETQYF.

The chain couples TRBV7-8 to TRBJ1-2; D is perhaps TRBD1 (5 bases). Trimming stripped 5 bases from V and 0 bases from J, with 13 bases between. Germline lookup yields CDR1 SGHVS and CDR2 FQNEAQ. The CDR3 runs 15 residues. The DNA of the CDR3 is TGTGCCAGCAGCCCCCAGGGTTACCCTAACTATGGCTACACCTTC. It yields the protein CASSPQGYPNYGYTF. Full variable domain (rest looked up from reference TRBV7-8 and TRBJ1-2): GAGVSQSPRYKVAKRGQDVALRCDPISGHVSLFWYQQALGQGPEFLTYFQNEAQLDKSGLPSDRFFAERPEGSVSTLKIQRTQQEDSAVYLCASSPQGYPNYGYTFGSGTRLTVV.

This chain uses TRBV7-9 with TRBJ1-1; no firm D call. This CDR3 contains 14 residues. Germline V CDR1 and CDR2: SEHNR, FQNEAQ (reference sequence). The ends were cut back, 1 base at V and 0 bases at J, with 6 bases in the middle. The CDR3 DNA reads as TGTGCCAGCAGCTTAGACGGGGTGAACACTGAAGCTTTCTTT. This encodes CASSLDGVNTEAFF.